This T cell receptor beta chain was profiled in a study of cytomegalovirus exposure and HLA in healthy donors. With 3 bases removed from V and 10 bases from J, the gap between germline ends came to 14 bases. Looked up from germline, CDR1 is SGHRS and CDR2 is YFSETQ. This CDR3 spans 12 amino acids. The PCR employed 60 Vbeta primers together with 13 Jbeta primers. Data came from immunoSEQ multiplex PCR; TCRdb stores just in-frame clones and leaves some out. The sample consists of about 140,000 clones, about 78% of them appearing once. Healthy people donating bone marrow made up the donors. Material: PBMCs. This chain connects TRBV5-1 to TRBJ2-7; a weak D match, TRBD2 (6 bases). The source is a man aged 40-55 years in good health and CMV-seropositive. The CDR3 sequence is CASSSAGSGQYF. CDR3 nucleotide sequence: TGCGCCAGCAGCTCCGCGGGGTCCGGACAGTACTTC. Combining the CDR3 with reference TRBV5-1 and TRBJ2-7 gives the whole variable domain KAGVTQTPRYLIKTRGQQVTLSCSPISGHRSVSWYQQTPGQGLQFLFEYFSETQRNKGNFPGRFSGRQFSNSRSEMNVSTLELGDSALYLCASSSAGSGQYFGPGTRLTVT.